This T cell receptor beta chain comes out of a study of T cells after yellow fever vaccination. Study-level background: Low-cell-number fractions were prepared with SMART-Seq v4 Ultra Low Input.

Worth noting for this clonotype: Its antigen is unknown.

Regarding the study as a whole: Overall, a small share of clonotypes was seen in both CD4 and CD8 compartments.

The germline V gene has CDR1 PRHDT and CDR2 FYEKMQ (reference sequence). Unmatched junction bases numbered 13, after V lost 3 bases and J lost 1 base. The CDR3 runs 19 residues. 5'RACE template switching generated TCR cDNA, adding a universal primer site and UMIs. Via MiXCR, TCRdb re-called the 5' RACE reads, giving one row per CDR3 protein. The sample holds roughly 300,000 distinct CDR3 sequences, roughly 7.5% seen once. The source material was PBMCs, sampled approximately 47 days after the first yellow fever vaccination. V and J are TRBV13 and TRBJ2-1; 9 bases fit TRBD2. The TCR was taken from a man between 18 and 35 years old who received the YFV17D yellow fever vaccine. The chain's CDR3 is CASSFRSSGDYPSYNEQFF. CDR3 DNA sequence: TGTGCCAGCAGCTTCAGGTCTAGCGGGGACTATCCTTCCTACAATGAGCAGTTCTTC. The whole variable domain, filled in from reference TRBV13 and TRBJ2-1, reads AAGVIQSPRHLIKEKRETATLKCYPIPRHDTVYWYQQGPGQDPQFLISFYEKMQSDKGSIPDRFSAQQFSDYHSELNMSSLELGDSALYFCASSFRSSGDYPSYNEQFFGPGTRLTVL.